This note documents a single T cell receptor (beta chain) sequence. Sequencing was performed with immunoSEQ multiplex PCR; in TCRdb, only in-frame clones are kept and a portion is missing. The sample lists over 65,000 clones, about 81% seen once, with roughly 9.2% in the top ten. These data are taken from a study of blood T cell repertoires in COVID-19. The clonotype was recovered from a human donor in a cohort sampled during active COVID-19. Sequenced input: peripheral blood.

CDR3: CSVEEGSDTQYF. The CDR3 bases are TGCAGCGTTGAGGAGGGGTCAGATACGCAGTATTTT. The gene calls are TRBV29-1 and TRBJ2-3, with a possible D match to TRBD2 (6 bases). Germline CDR1 SQVTM, CDR2 ANQGSEA. Trimming cost V 3 bases and J 4 bases, with 8 bases left between them. The CDR3 runs 12 residues.